This T cell receptor beta chain is from a study of shared clonotypes between healthy human individuals. Overall study: A donor's plate count was three for CD4 naive and three for CD4 memory; CD8 naive had two and CD8 memory one. Study-level results: Read depth was anticipated to influence clonotype sharing among donors.

Naive CD8 cells lacked CD45RO, underwent positive selection for CCR7 and left out terminally differentiated effector memory CD45RA+ cells. This clone showed up just a few times. What it recognizes is unknown. This specimen includes other DNA sequences encoding the same CDR3. The germline gives CDR1 MNHEY, CDR2 SMNVEV (reference sequence). This CDR3 contains 14 residues. Trimming shortened V by 0 bases and J by 1 base, and 7 bases separated the two germline ends. Assay used: immunoSEQ multiplex PCR; TCRdb lists only in-frame clones, some missing. Seen here are roughly 2.1 million clones, about 92% observed once, and the top ten hold 1.5% to 2%.

The receptor comes from a man between 18 and 35 years old in good health. Some clones in this sample may be carry-over from other donors' samples. This chain links TRBV27 with TRBJ2-7, with D possibly being TRBD2 (6 bases). The sequenced sample consisted of naive CD8+ T cells from PBMCs. CDR3 in DNA: TGTGCCAGCAGTTTATCGGGGGGTTCCTACGAGCAGTACTTC. Translated, it gives CASSLSGGSYEQYF.